The present T cell receptor (beta chain) was sequenced within a study of T cells in narcolepsy (dated by TCRdb to 2017 to 2018). In the study overall: The study enrolled patients with narcolepsy type 1 or type 2 (NT1, NT2) together with healthy control donors. The study sought autoreactive T cells targeting hypocretin neuron self-antigens (hypocretin, TRIB2) in narcolepsy patients, using TCR Vbeta sequencing to track clonotypes in blood and CSF. Beyond this particular receptor, the publication reports: According to the report, autoreactive clonotypes were detected serially in the blood of the same patients and of different patients, but not in healthy controls. In plots comparing CSF and blood CD4+ T cell clonotypes from the same patient, HCRT-specific and TRIB2-specific autoreactive clonotypes were highlighted. Patients and controls had comparable numbers of sequenced blood memory CD4+ clonotypes, averaging about 40,000 and 30,000, respectively. No sequences matching autoreactive T cell clones were contained in some blood memory CD4+ repertoires from patients and controls.

The library was made by the immunoSEQ multiplex PCR assay. Held by TCRdb, this immuneACCESS table contains in-frame sequences only and omits some clones. Under half of the omission traces to an unresolved V gene where checked; the cause of the rest is unknown. Recorded for this sample are some 30,000 clones; under 85% of them occurred a single time. The ten largest clones add up to about 3% of the sample. Memory CD4+ T cells were sorted ex vivo from peripheral blood of narcolepsy patients and healthy controls for TCR Vbeta sequencing. Trimming takes 0 bases from V and 5 bases from J, and the germline ends sit 10 bases apart. Reading from cysteine to phenylalanine, the CDR3 counts 14 amino acids. Just the 42-base CDR3 DNA is kept, in frame starting at base 1. Taken from the germline V gene (reference sequence), the CDR1 and CDR2 loops are LNHDA and SQIVND. Points on this clone: No cognate antigen has been identified for it. The input lacks base qualities; no much larger clone sits a single base away.

The sequencing sample was made of CD45RA- memory CD4+ T cells from PBMCs. The cell subset or site label, read with the paper, signifies: memory T cells sorted ex vivo from peripheral blood. The rearranged segments are TRBV19 and TRBJ1-2; the D gene assignment is ambiguous. The sequence came from a human donor with narcolepsy. The sequenced DNA is TGTGCCAGTAGTATAGATCCCCACACGTATGGCTACACCTTC. Translated, it reads CASSIDPHTYGYTF.